This T cell receptor beta chain was profiled in a study of T cell responses to AZD1222 COVID-19 vaccine. General study points: Seropositive at baseline were only 5 to 7 AZD1222 recipients. Spike-spanning, vaccine-associated CD4 TCRs were dominant at 160-218 and 743-854. The donor cohort was predominantly white British with a female majority, and clonal diversity may have been underestimated. As reported, nearly half of all spike-specific TCRs target variant regions that are unmutated.

Turning to this clone: Its target is not known.

Germline CDR1 SGHTA, CDR2 FQGNSA. This CDR3 spans 13 amino acids. V was clipped by 1 base and J by 4 bases, with 7 bases between them. Using immunoSEQ multiplex PCR, the repertoire was profiled, and TCRdb retains in-frame clones only, with some absent. Of about 200,000 clones in the sample, approximately 89% were seen once. The starting material was peripheral blood, obtained 28 days after the second AZD1222 dose. The TCR sequence derives from an adult who received the AZD1222 COVID-19 vaccine. This chain connects TRBV7-2 to TRBJ2-5; the D gene is possibly TRBD2 (5 bases). The CDR3 here is CASSLVRGETQYF. As DNA, the CDR3 is TGTGCCAGCAGCTTAGTTCGGGGAGAGACCCAGTACTTC.